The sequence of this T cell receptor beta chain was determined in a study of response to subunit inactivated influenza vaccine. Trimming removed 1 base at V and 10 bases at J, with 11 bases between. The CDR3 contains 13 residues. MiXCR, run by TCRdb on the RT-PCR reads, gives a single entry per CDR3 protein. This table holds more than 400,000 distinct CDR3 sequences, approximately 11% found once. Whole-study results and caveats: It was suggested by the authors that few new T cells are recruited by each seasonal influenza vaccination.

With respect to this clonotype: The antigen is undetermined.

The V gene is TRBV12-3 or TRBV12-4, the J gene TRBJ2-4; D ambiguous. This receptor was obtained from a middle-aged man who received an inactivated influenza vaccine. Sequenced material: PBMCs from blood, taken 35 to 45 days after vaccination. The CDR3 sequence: CASSLGVSPIQYF. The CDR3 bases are TGTGCCAGCAGTTTAGGGGTATCGCCGATTCAGTACTTC.